This TCR beta chain was recovered during a study of CD8 T cells in ankylosing spondylitis. Quantitative 5'-RACE was performed with molecular barcodes, and it yielded the TCR beta libraries. Each CDR3 protein is one row after TCRdb ran MiXCR on the 5' RACE reads. The table shows about 390,000 distinct CDR3 sequences, with 20% to 25% occurring only once. Study-wide results and limits: Reactive arthritis synovial fluid and blood previously showed some of these motif variants. One TCR beta motif, made up of roughly 8 highly homologous variants, appeared characteristic of ankylosing spondylitis blood. Disease-associated clones were reportedly significantly overrepresented in matched ankylosing spondylitis synovial fluid. Relatively scarce in peripheral blood, disease-linked clones were CD8+.

This CDR3 is built from 15 residues. Trimming pared 4 bases from V and 4 bases from J, leaving 16 bases between. The germline V gene encodes CDR1 KGHSH and CDR2 LQKENI. As concerns this clonotype: Its antigen remains unknown.

The rearrangement links TRBV18 to TRBJ1-2; D is perhaps TRBD1 (5 bases). The sequence was obtained from a male donor with ankylosing spondylitis. The sequencing input was blood, either unsorted or a sorted T cell fraction (not recorded which). CDR3 DNA: TGTGCCAGCTCACTTCGACAGCACGGGCCCTATGGCTACACCTTC. Translating it yields CASSLRQHGPYGYTF.